A selection of T cell receptor beta chains follows, all from one sample in a study of blood T cells in healthy people across ages. TCRdb recomputed calls from the 5' RACE reads with MiXCR, one row per CDR3 protein. The table includes hundreds of thousands of distinct CDR3 sequences, around 45% detected once. Sequences were obtained from blood. These receptors all come from a woman aged 60-70 years in good health. Both conserved end residues are part of each CDR3. A D gene is named only where the DNA matches it firmly. Clone size appears in some rows only: once, few, many, or a class for an expanded clone.

cdr3_length d_call j_call clone_size v_call cdr3_aa cdr3_nt
15 TRBD1 TRBJ2-3 . TRBV5-1 CASSAQGASPDTQYF TGCGCCAGTTCCGCCCAGGGGGCCTCTCCAGATACGCAGTATTTT
14 . TRBJ1-5 . TRBV2 CASSDVYRHQPQHF TGTGCCAGCAGTGACGTGTATAGACATCAGCCCCAGCATTTT
11 . TRBJ1-1 few TRBV20-1 CSARGANEAFF TGCAGTGCTAGGGGGGCTAATGAAGCTTTCTTT
12 . TRBJ1-1 . TRBV20-1 CSARSYTVKAFF TGCAGTGCTCGGTCGTACACGGTTAAAGCTTTCTTT
16 TRBD1 TRBJ2-6 . TRBV5-1 CASSKDRFDGANVLTF TGCGCCAGCAGCAAGGACAGGTTCGATGGGGCCAACGTCCTGACTTTC
13 . TRBJ2-5 . TRBV5-1 CASRMGSGETQYF TGCGCCAGCAGAATGGGATCCGGAGAGACCCAGTACTTC
16 TRBD2 TRBJ2-1 . TRBV11-2 CASSFPSGSTYNKQFF TGTGCCAGCAGCTTCCCCAGCGGGAGTACCTACAATAAGCAGTTCTTC
14 TRBD1 TRBJ1-2 few TRBV27 CASRGTGGAYGYTF TGTGCCAGCAGAGGGACAGGGGGCGCGTATGGCTACACCTTC
11 . TRBJ1-1 . TRBV20-1 CSARAGPEAFF TGCAGTGCTAGGGCAGGGCCTGAAGCTTTCTTT
13 . TRBJ1-2 . TRBV30 CAWRAKILPGYTF TGTGCCTGGAGGGCAAAGATCCTCCCAGGCTACACCTTC
15 TRBD2 TRBJ2-1 once TRBV20-1 CSARGAGEAYNEQFF TGCAGTGCTAGAGGAGCGGGAGAGGCCTACAATGAGCAGTTCTTC
14 TRBD1 TRBJ2-7 . TRBV4-3 CARSRRVQGYEQYF TGCGCCCGCAGCCGGAGAGTACAGGGGTACGAGCAGTACTTC
11 . TRBJ2-7 . TRBV5-1 CASTGTHEQYF TGCGCCAGTACAGGGACCCACGAGCAGTACTTC
16 . TRBJ1-3 . TRBV5-1 CASSFAGPTGGNTIYF TGCGCCAGCAGCTTCGCCGGGCCGACGGGCGGAAACACCATATATTTT
12 TRBD1 TRBJ1-2 . TRBV20-1 CSPGQGNYGYTF TGCAGCCCCGGACAGGGAAACTATGGCTACACCTTC
13 . TRBJ2-7 . TRBV2 CASSEYGQGSQYF TGTGCCAGCAGTGAATACGGGCAAGGGTCCCAGTACTTC
17 . TRBJ2-6 . TRBV10-3 CAISGRDSPAGANVLTF TGTGCCATCAGTGGCAGGGACTCTCCTGCTGGGGCCAACGTCCTGACTTTC
15 . TRBJ2-4 . TRBV7-9 CASSSGGVAKNIQYF TGTGCCAGCAGCTCCGGTGGGGTAGCCAAAAACATTCAGTACTTC
14 . TRBJ2-7 many TRBV4-2 CASSQDVRAREQYF TGTGCCAGCAGCCAAGATGTCAGGGCAAGGGAGCAGTACTTC
17 . TRBJ2-1 . TRBV4-2 CASSRGDSGKAYNEQFF TGTGCCAGCAGCCGAGGAGATTCAGGGAAGGCCTACAATGAGCAGTTCTTC
18 . TRBJ2-2 medium-sized TRBV4-3 CASSPGGGDKANTGELFF TGCGCCAGCAGCCCAGGAGGAGGGGACAAAGCGAACACCGGGGAGCTGTTTTTT
16 . TRBJ1-2 . TRBV2 CASSEALRGANYGYTF TGTGCCAGCAGTGAAGCGCTAAGGGGGGCTAACTATGGCTACACCTTC
15 TRBD2 TRBJ2-5 . TRBV7-2 CASSLTGRAGETQYF TGTGCCAGCAGCTTAACCGGGAGGGCTGGGGAGACCCAGTACTTC
15 . TRBJ2-5 . TRBV10-3 CAISELTDRQETQYF TGTGCCATCAGTGAATTGACCGACCGCCAAGAGACCCAGTACTTC
13 . TRBJ1-1 few TRBV29-1 CSVEWYGGTEAFF TGCAGCGTTGAATGGTACGGAGGGACTGAAGCTTTCTTT
16 . TRBJ1-6 . TRBV28 CASSYQKGWSNSPLHF TGTGCCAGCAGTTATCAAAAGGGTTGGAGCAATTCACCCCTCCACTTT
14 . TRBJ2-1 . TRBV11-2 CASSSLNSYNEQFF TGTGCCAGCAGCTCCTTAAACTCCTACAATGAGCAGTTCTTC
13 . TRBJ1-1 . TRBV27 CASSTSGHTEAFF TGTGCCAGCAGTACCTCAGGACACACTGAAGCTTTCTTT
13 . TRBJ2-1 . TRBV4-3 CASSQLTKGEQFF TGCGCCAGCAGCCAACTAACGAAGGGTGAGCAGTTCTTC
15 TRBD2 TRBJ2-1 . TRBV28 CASSLPGTRINEQFF TGTGCCAGCAGCCTCCCCGGGACTAGGATCAATGAGCAGTTCTTC
12 . TRBJ2-7 few TRBV20-1 CSATKQGYEQYF TGCAGTGCTACTAAACAGGGCTACGAGCAGTACTTC
12 . TRBJ2-1 . TRBV12-3/TRBV12-4 CASSLRFDEQFF TGTGCCAGCAGTTTACGTTTCGATGAGCAGTTCTTC
13 . TRBJ2-7 . TRBV3-1 CASSPSQFYEQYF TGTGCCAGCAGCCCGAGTCAGTTCTACGAGCAGTACTTC
14 . TRBJ2-5 . TRBV20-1 CSASGGTVLETQYF TGCAGTGCTAGTGGGGGCACTGTGTTAGAGACCCAGTACTTC
15 TRBD2 TRBJ2-7 few TRBV7-2 CASSLRLAGGDEQYF TGTGCCAGCAGTCTTCGACTAGCGGGAGGGGACGAGCAGTACTTC
18 TRBD1 TRBJ2-7 . TRBV18 CASSLNSGQGPTLYEQYF TGTGCCAGCTCACTTAATTCTGGACAGGGCCCAACTCTCTACGAGCAGTACTTC
15 . TRBJ1-1 . TRBV28 CASSFSGRRVTEAFF TGTGCCAGCAGTTTCTCAGGTCGTAGGGTCACTGAAGCTTTCTTT
16 . TRBJ1-4 few TRBV3-1 CASSQGDDRRNEKLFF TGTGCCAGCAGCCAAGGTGATGACAGAAGAAATGAAAAACTGTTTTTT